Given below is one T cell receptor (beta chain) in context. Its antigen is not identified. This sample is drawn from a study of OX40 agonist ivuxolimab in advanced cancers. Across the study: A male proportion of about 80% was recorded, with mean age roughly 62 years and range 23 to 79. Broader study findings: Dosing at 0.1 to 3.0 mg/kg was accompanied by clonal expansion of CD4+ and CD8+ blood T cells by week 6. Which antigen the expanded peripheral T cells recognized is unknown. CD8+ T cells (on average) carried more expanded clones than CD4+ T cells.

Using immunoSEQ multiplex PCR, the repertoire was profiled, and TCRdb retains in-frame clones only, with some absent. Among about 14,000 clones listed, about four fifths were seen once. V was trimmed by 2 bases and J by 4 bases, leaving 3 bases between them. The CDR3 is 11 residues long. From germline, CDR1 is WSHSY and CDR2 SAAADI. The origin of this receptor is an adult with an advanced solid tumor such as melanoma, head and neck, liver or kidney cancer. Specimen: CD4+ or CD8+ T cells sorted from blood, collected in a trial of the OX40 agonist ivuxolimab. This chain joins TRBV10-2 and TRBJ2-7; D is undetermined. CDR3 nucleotides: TGCGCCAGCAGTGAGGAGTACGAGCAGTACTTC. Translation: CASSEEYEQYF.